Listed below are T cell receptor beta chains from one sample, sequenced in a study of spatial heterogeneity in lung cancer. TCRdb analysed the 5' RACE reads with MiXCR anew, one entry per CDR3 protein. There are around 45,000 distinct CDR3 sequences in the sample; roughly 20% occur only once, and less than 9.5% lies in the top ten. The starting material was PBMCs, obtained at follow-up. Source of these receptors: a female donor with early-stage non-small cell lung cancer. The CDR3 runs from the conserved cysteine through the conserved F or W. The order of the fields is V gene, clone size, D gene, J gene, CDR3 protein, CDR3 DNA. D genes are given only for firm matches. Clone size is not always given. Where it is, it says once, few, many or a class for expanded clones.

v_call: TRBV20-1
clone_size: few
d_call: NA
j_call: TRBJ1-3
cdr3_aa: CSAVERAGNTIYF
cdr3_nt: TGCAGTGCTGTTGAGAGGGCTGGAAACACCATATATTTT

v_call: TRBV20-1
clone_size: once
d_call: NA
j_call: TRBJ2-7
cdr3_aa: CSASRGFTYEQYF
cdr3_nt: TGCAGTGCTTCCAGGGGCTTTACCTACGAGCAGTACTTC

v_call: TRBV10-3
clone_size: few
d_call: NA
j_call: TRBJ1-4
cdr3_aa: CAISEGQGVKLFF
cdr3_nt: TGTGCCATCAGTGAGGGTCAGGGCGTAAAACTGTTTTTT

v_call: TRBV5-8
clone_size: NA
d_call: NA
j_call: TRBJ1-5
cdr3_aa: CASSLLAGDDSNQPQHF
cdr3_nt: TGTGCCAGCAGCTTGTTGGCGGGGGATGATAGCAATCAGCCCCAGCATTTT

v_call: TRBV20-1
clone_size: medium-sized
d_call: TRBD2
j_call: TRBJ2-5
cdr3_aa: CSATLSGRAFETQYF
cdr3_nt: TGCAGTGCTACGTTAAGCGGGAGGGCCTTTGAGACCCAGTACTTC

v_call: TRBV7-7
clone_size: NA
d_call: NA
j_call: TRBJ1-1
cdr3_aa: CASSPGGVTEAFF
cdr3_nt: TGTGCTAGCAGTCCCGGCGGGGTCACTGAAGCTTTCTTT

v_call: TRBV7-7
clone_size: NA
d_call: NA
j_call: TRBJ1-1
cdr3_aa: CASSYDLNTEAFF
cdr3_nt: TGTGCTAGCAGCTACGACCTGAACACTGAAGCTTTCTTT

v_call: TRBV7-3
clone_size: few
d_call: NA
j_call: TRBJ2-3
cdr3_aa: CASRGGTGRPSDTQYF
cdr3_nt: TGTGCCAGCAGGGGAGGGACAGGCCGGCCCTCAGATACGCAGTATTTT

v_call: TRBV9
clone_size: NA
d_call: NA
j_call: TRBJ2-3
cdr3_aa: CASSVRREGAATDTQYF
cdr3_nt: TGTGCCAGCAGCGTACGTAGAGAAGGAGCGGCCACAGATACGCAGTATTTT

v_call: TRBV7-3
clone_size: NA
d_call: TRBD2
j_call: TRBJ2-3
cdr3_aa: CASSFGAGGQGSQYF
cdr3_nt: TGTGCCAGCAGCTTCGGAGCGGGGGGCCAGGGGTCGCAGTATTTT

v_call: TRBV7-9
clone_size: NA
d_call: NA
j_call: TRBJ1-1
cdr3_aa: CASSAQGFDTEAFF
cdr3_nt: TGTGCCAGCAGCGCACAGGGTTTCGACACTGAAGCTTTCTTT

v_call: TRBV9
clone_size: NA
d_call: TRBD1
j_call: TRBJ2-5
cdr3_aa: CASSRTGQQETQYF
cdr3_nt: TGTGCCAGCAGCCGGACAGGCCAACAAGAGACCCAGTACTTC

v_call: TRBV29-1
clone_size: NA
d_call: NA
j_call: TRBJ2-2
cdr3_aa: CSGLRDTGELFF
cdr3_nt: TGCAGCGGCCTCAGGGATACCGGGGAGCTGTTTTTT

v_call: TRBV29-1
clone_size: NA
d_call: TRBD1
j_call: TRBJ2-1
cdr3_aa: CSVGRGLANEQFF
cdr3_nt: TGCAGCGTTGGCAGGGGGCTCGCCAATGAGCAGTTCTTC

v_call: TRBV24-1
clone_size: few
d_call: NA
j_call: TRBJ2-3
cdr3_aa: CATSDSHTDTQYF
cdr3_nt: TGTGCCACCAGTGATTCCCACACAGATACGCAGTATTTT

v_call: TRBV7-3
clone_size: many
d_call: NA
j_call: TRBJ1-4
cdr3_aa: CASSSQGEKLFF
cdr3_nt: TGTGCCAGCAGCTCTCAGGGCGAAAAACTGTTTTTT

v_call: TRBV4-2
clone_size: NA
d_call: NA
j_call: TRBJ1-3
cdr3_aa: CASSQDGSEGNTIYF
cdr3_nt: TGTGCCAGCAGCCAAGATGGGTCGGAAGGAAACACCATATATTTT

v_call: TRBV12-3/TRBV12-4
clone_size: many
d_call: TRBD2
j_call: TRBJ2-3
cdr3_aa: CASSQGGLAGTDTQYF
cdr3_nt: TGTGCCAGCAGCCAAGGGGGACTAGCGGGCACAGATACGCAGTATTTT

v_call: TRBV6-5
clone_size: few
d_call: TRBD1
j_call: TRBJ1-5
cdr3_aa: CASSYTGQVNQPQHF
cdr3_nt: TGTGCCAGCAGTTATACAGGACAGGTCAATCAGCCCCAGCATTTT

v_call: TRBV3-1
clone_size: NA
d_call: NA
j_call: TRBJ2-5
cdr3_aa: CASSQSGGKETQYF
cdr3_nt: TGTGCCAGCAGCCAATCGGGCGGGAAAGAGACCCAGTACTTC

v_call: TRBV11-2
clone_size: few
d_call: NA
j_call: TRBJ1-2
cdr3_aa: CASSLPEVVGYTF
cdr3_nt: TGTGCCAGCAGCTTACCGGAGGTGGTTGGCTACACCTTC

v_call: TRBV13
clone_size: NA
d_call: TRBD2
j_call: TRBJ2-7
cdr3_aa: CASSAGLVSFEQYF
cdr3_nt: TGTGCCAGCAGCGCGGGACTAGTCTCTTTCGAGCAGTACTTC

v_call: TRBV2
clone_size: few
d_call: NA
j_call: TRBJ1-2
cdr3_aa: CASNDRFYGYTF
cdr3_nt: TGTGCCAGCAATGACAGATTCTATGGCTACACCTTC

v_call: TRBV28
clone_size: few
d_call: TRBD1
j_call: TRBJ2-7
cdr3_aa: CASSSVGGTGSYEQYF
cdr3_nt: TGTGCCAGCAGCTCCGTAGGAGGGACAGGGTCCTACGAGCAGTACTTC

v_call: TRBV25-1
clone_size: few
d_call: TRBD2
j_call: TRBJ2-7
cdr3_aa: CASSGMGTRPKEQYF
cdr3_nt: TGTGCCAGCAGTGGGATGGGGACTAGGCCTAAGGAGCAGTACTTC

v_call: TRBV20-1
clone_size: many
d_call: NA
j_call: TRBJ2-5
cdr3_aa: CSARGQSETQYF
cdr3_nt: TGCAGTGCTAGAGGACAATCCGAGACCCAGTACTTC

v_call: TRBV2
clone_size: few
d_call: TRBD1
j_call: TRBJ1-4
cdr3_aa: CASSEVRTGSGEKLFF
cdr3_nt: TGTGCCAGCAGTGAAGTGCGGACAGGGTCGGGTGAAAAACTGTTTTTT

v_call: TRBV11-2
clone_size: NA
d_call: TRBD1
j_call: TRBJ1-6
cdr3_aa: CASSSLTGESSPLHF
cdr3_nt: TGTGCCAGCAGCTCCTTAACAGGGGAATCGTCACCCCTCCACTTT

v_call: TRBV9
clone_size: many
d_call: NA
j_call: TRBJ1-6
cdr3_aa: CASSVGVSEGDSPLHF
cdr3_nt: TGTGCCAGCAGCGTAGGTGTTTCAGAGGGTGATTCACCCCTCCACTTT

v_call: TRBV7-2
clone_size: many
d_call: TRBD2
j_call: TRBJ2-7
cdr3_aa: CASSFEGLAGVEQYF
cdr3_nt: TGTGCCAGCAGCTTCGAGGGACTAGCGGGAGTTGAGCAGTACTTC

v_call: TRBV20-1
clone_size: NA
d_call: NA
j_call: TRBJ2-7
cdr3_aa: CSARDIRANEQYF
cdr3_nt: TGCAGTGCTAGAGATATAAGGGCGAACGAGCAGTACTTC

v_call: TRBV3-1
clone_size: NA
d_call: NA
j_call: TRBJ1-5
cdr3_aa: CASSQDEAGEPQHF
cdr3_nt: TGTGCCAGCAGCCAAGATGAAGCCGGTGAGCCCCAGCATTTT

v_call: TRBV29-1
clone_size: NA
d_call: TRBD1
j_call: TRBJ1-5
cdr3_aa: CSRYRGRNQPQHF
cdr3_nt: TGCAGCCGGTACAGGGGGAGGAATCAGCCCCAGCATTTT

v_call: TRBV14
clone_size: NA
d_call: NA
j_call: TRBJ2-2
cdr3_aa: CASSSWPLGGELFF
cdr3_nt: TGTGCCAGCAGCTCATGGCCTCTGGGCGGGGAGCTGTTTTTT

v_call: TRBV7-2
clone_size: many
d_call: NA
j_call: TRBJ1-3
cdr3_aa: CASSPQGGRSGNTIYF
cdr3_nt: TGTGCCAGCAGCCCACAGGGCGGGCGCTCTGGAAACACCATATATTTT

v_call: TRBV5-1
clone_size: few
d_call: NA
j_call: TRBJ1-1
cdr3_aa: CASSLEIMNTEAFF
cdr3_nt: TGCGCCAGCAGCTTGGAAATTATGAACACTGAAGCTTTCTTT

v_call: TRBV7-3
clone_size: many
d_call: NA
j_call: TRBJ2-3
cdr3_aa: CASSPTSDTQYF
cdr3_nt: TGTGCCAGCAGCCCGACCTCAGATACGCAGTATTTT

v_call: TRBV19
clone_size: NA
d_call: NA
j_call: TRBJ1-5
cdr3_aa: CASSIGPRGSLNQPQHF
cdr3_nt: TGTGCCAGTAGTATCGGGCCCAGGGGATCTCTCAATCAGCCCCAGCATTTT

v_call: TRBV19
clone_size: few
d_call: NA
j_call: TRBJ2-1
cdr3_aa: CASMMDFGSYNEQFF
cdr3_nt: TGTGCCAGTATGATGGATTTTGGCTCCTACAATGAGCAGTTCTTC

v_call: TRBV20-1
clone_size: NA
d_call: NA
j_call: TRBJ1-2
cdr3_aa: CSARVGAYGYTF
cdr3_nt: TGCAGTGCTAGAGTAGGGGCCTATGGCTACACCTTC

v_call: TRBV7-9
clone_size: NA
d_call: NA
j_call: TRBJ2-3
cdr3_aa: CASSLGLNPTDTQYF
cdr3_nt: TGTGCCAGCAGCTTAGGTCTTAACCCCACAGATACGCAGTATTTT

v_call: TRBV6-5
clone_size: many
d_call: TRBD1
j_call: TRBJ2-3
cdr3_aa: CASSDPDREDTQYF
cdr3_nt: TGTGCCAGCAGTGACCCGGACAGGGAAGATACGCAGTATTTT

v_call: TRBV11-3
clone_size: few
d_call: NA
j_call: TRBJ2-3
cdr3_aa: CASRDMTSTDTQYF
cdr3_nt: TGTGCCAGCAGAGATATGACTAGCACAGATACGCAGTATTTT

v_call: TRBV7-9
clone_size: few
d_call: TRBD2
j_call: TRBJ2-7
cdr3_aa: CASSLASGSDEQYF
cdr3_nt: TGTGCCAGCAGCCTGGCTAGCGGGAGCGACGAGCAGTACTTC

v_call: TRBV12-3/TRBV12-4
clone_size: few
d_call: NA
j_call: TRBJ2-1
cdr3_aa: CASSLALLSGNEQFF
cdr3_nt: TGTGCCAGCAGTTTAGCGCTTTTATCAGGCAATGAGCAGTTCTTC

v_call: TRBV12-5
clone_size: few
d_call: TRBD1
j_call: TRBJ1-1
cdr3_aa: CASVRTGIGTEAFF
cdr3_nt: TGTGCTAGTGTCAGGACAGGGATAGGCACTGAAGCTTTCTTT

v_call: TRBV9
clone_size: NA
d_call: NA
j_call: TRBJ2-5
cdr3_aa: CASSVSGTQETQYF
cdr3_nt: TGTGCCAGCAGCGTTTCAGGGACACAAGAGACCCAGTACTTC

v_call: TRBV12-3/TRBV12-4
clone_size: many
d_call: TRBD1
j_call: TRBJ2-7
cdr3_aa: CASSEGQIYEQYF
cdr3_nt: TGTGCCAGCAGTGAGGGACAGATCTACGAGCAGTACTTC

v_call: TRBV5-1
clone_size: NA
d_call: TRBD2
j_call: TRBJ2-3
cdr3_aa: CASRPLAGGYSDTQYF
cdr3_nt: TGCGCCAGCAGACCGCTAGCGGGGGGTTACTCAGATACGCAGTATTTT